Presented here are 30 T cell receptor beta chains from one specimen sequenced in a study of blood T cells in healthy people across ages. Together with a sample-barcoded 5' primer, a J-beta primer mix was included in a second PCR lasting about 6 to 12 cycles. TCRdb ran MiXCR on the 5' RACE reads and lists one entry per CDR3 protein. Found here are 1.8 million or so distinct CDR3 sequences, approximately 40% of them singletons; the top ten hold around 23%. Sequencing was done on a sample of blood. The receptors stem from a human donor in good health.

Of note for this clonotype: This may stem from a read error, because a much larger clone lies one nucleotide away. The rearrangement links TRBV20-1 to TRBJ2-1; D gene uncertain. This CDR3 contains 15 residues. Germline V CDR1 and CDR2: DFQATT, SNEGSKA (reference sequence). With 0 bases removed from V and 0 bases from J, the gap between germline ends came to 9 bases. The DNA for the CDR3 is TGCAGTGCTAGAGATTCGAAGAGCTCCTACAATGAGCAGTTCTTC. Its translation is CSARDSKSSYNEQFF.

J is TRBJ2-7 and V is TRBV20-1; D gene unclear. CDR3 length: 14 residues. CDR1 DFQATT and CDR2 SNEGSKA come from the germline V gene (reference sequence). V was trimmed by 3 bases and J by 1 base, leaving 13 bases between them. The CDR3 sequence: CSASQADRSYEQYF. CDR3 nucleotide sequence: TGCAGTGCTAGTCAGGCGGACCGGTCCTACGAGCAGTACTTC.

The sample holds a few counts of this clonotype. The V call is TRBV12-3 or TRBV12-4, the J call TRBJ2-1; TRBD2 aligns across 10 bases. This CDR3 comprises 14 residues. Trimming took 6 bases from V and 8 from J; bases not matched to a gene: 7. As DNA, the CDR3 is TGTGCCAGCAGGATTAGCGGGGGGAACGATGAGCAGTTCTTC. It specifies CASRISGGNDEQFF.

The chain uses TRBV30 and TRBJ2-5; 7 bases map to TRBD1. V was clipped by 4 bases and J by 3 bases; unmatched bases: 5. The germline V gene encodes CDR1 GTSNPN and CDR2 SVGIG (reference sequence). The CDR3 contains 13 residues. CDR3 region: CAWNTGVEETQYF. DNA of the CDR3: TGTGCCTGGAATACAGGGGTGGAAGAGACCCAGTACTTC.

The chain joins TRBV28 to TRBJ2-4, with 11 bases fitting TRBD1. Germline CDR1 reads MDHEN; CDR2 reads SYDVKM. The CDR3 loop spans 13 amino acids. V trimming: 10 bases; J trimming: 8 bases; junction bases outside the gene matches: 7. CDR3 in amino acids: CATRTGGQDIQYF. The DNA for the CDR3 is TGTGCCACCAGGACAGGGGGCCAGGACATTCAGTACTTC.

The chain couples TRBV12-3 or TRBV12-4 to TRBJ2-1; D gene uncertain. Trimming took 5 bases from V and 6 from J, leaving 11 bases between them. The CDR3 has 13 amino acids. Written as DNA, the CDR3 is TGTGCCAGCAGTCAAACCGTTGTCAATGAGCAGTTCTTC. Translating gives CASSQTVVNEQFF.

The chain combines TRBV20-1 with TRBJ1-5; D perhaps matches TRBD1 (5 bases). Trimming cost V 4 bases and J 4 bases, with 20 bases left between them. Germline V gene lookup returns CDR1 DFQATT and CDR2 SNEGSKA (reference sequence). The CDR3 is 16 residues long. CDR3: CSANPRPGTLNQPQHF. The CDR3 bases are TGCAGTGCTAACCCTCGTCCGGGGACTCTAAATCAGCCCCAGCATTTT.

As for this clonotype: An end of the junction differs from the germline gene, which may be a read error. The chain uses TRBV6-1 and TRBJ1-2; the D gene is possibly TRBD1 (5 bases). CDR1 MNHNS and CDR2 SASEGT come from the germline V gene. This CDR3 is 12 amino acids long. The CDR3 DNA follows: TGTGCCAGCAGCGACAGCCTCTATGGCCACACCTTC. It yields the protein CASSDSLYGHTF.

A few counts support this clonotype. J is TRBJ2-1 and V is TRBV5-1; no reliable D call. This CDR3 has 16 amino acids. Between the trimmed V and J ends, which lost 1 base and 2 bases, there was a span of 13 bases. Looked up from germline, CDR1 is SGHRS and CDR2 is YFSETQ. The CDR3 nucleotides read TGCGCCAGCAGCTTGACCCCGGCAGAGACCTACAATGAGCAGTTCTTC. Translated, it gives CASSLTPAETYNEQFF.

V gene TRBV6-2 or TRBV6-3 combines with J gene TRBJ2-7; 7 nucleotides line up with TRBD1. In germline, CDR1 is MNHEY, CDR2 SVGEGT. The CDR3 sequence is 16 residues long. V lost 7 bases and J lost 1; bases outside the gene matches: 13. The CDR3 spells CASTNPVVTGSYEQYF. CDR3 bases: TGTGCCAGCACCAACCCCGTTGTGACAGGGTCCTACGAGCAGTACTTC.

CDR3: CASSQGSTTDTQYF. The CDR3 bases are TGTGCCAGCAGCCAGGGATCGACCACAGATACGCAGTATTTT. The genes are TRBV4-2 and TRBJ2-3, with unresolved D. CDR3 length: 14 amino acids. Germline CDR1 LGHNA, CDR2 YNFKEQ. V lost 3 bases to trimming and J lost 2 bases, with 9 bases between them.

This clonotype was observed many times. The chain combines TRBV4-3 with TRBJ1-2; no clear D. Germline CDR1 and CDR2: LGHNA and YSLEER. The CDR3 is made up of 12 amino acids. Deletions cut 0 bases from V and 8 bases from J, with 7 bases between. The CDR3 DNA reads TGCGCCAGCAGCCAAGATCTTTACGGCTACACCTTC. It translates to CASSQDLYGYTF.

V is TRBV5-6 and J is TRBJ1-2, with 7 positions matching TRBD1. The V gene end was trimmed by 4 bases and the J gene end by 4 bases; junction bases not matched to a gene: 10. The CDR3 runs to 15 residues. Germline CDR1 is SGHDT and CDR2 is YYEEEE. CDR3 region: CASSTETGFFYGYTF. In DNA, the CDR3 is TGTGCCAGCAGCACGGAGACAGGGTTCTTCTATGGCTACACCTTC.

This chain uses TRBV6-5 with TRBJ1-5; D not certain. CDR3 length equals 15 residues. Germline V gene lookup returns CDR1 MNHEY and CDR2 SVGAGI. With 6 bases removed from V and 0 bases from J, the gap between germline ends came to 12 bases. The CDR3 DNA reads as TGTGCCAGCAGCACGGACGGATATAGCAATCAGCCCCAGCATTTT. This translates into CASSTDGYSNQPQHF.

The chain has TRBV4-1 and TRBJ2-1; D is ambiguous. The V gene lost 3 bases and the J gene lost 2 bases, with 17 bases spanning the gap. The CDR3 length is 17 residues. The V gene's germline CDR1 is MGHRA and CDR2 YSYEKL. The CDR3 spells CASSHPEIVSPYNEQFF. The DNA for the CDR3 is TGCGCCAGCAGCCATCCAGAGATTGTAAGTCCCTACAATGAGCAGTTCTTC.

The chain joins TRBV7-9 to TRBJ2-2; a weak D match, TRBD1 (5 bases). The CDR3 consists of 15 residues. Trimming cost V 3 bases and J 4 bases, with 12 bases left between them. The germline V gene encodes CDR1 SEHNR and CDR2 FQNEAQ (reference sequence). The CDR3 is CASSFGGRATGELFF. The CDR3 bases are TGTGCCAGCAGCTTTGGCGGCAGGGCCACCGGGGAGCTGTTTTTT.

The chain combines TRBV11-2 with TRBJ1-2; D is unclear. This CDR3 contains 13 residues. Germline V CDR1 and CDR2: SGHAT, FQNNGV. V shed 4 bases and J shed 5 bases, with 11 bases lying between them. The CDR3 reads CASSSSPPYGYTF. The CDR3 nucleotides read TGTGCCAGCAGCTCCAGTCCCCCATATGGCTACACCTTC.

As for this clonotype: The junction differs from germline at one of its ends, possibly a read error. The chain has TRBV11-3 and TRBJ1-2; D may be TRBD1 (5 bases). Germline-derived CDR1 and CDR2 are SGHNT and YENEEA. CDR3 size: 13 residues. The CDR3 spells CASTRDQGYSYTF. DNA for the CDR3: TGTGCCAGCACCCGTGACCAGGGCTATAGCTACACCTTC.

The chain joins TRBV7-3 to TRBJ2-7; D not certain. CDR3 length: 15 residues. Germline CDR1 and CDR2: SGHTA and FQGTGA. Trimming took off 5 bases at V and 0 bases at J, with 14 bases between the two ends. The CDR3 coding sequence is TGTGCCAGCAGCCGGCGAGCGTCCAGCTCCTACGAGCAGTACTTC. This encodes CASSRRASSSYEQYF.

This clonotype was counted once. The DNA of the CDR3 is TGTGCCAGCAGCTTAGATGTAGAGGGGATGTTCGGCTCCTACGAGCAGTACTTC. Translating gives CASSLDVEGMFGSYEQYF. The J gene is TRBJ2-7, the V gene TRBV11-2; D could derive from TRBD1 or TRBD2 (5 bases each). Germline values: CDR1 SGHAT, CDR2 FQNNGV. V was shortened by 0 bases and J by 0 bases, with 18 bases between the two germline ends. The CDR3 length is 18 residues.

This clonotype was detected only once. The chain recombines TRBV13 with TRBJ1-5, with a weak D call TRBD1 (5 bases). Trimming removed 0 bases from V and 5 bases from J, with 11 bases in between. The V gene's germline CDR1 is PRHDT and CDR2 FYEKMQ (reference sequence). The length of the CDR3 is 15 residues. Written as DNA, the CDR3 is TGTGCCAGCAGCTTAGGACGGGGGTCGGATCAGCCCCAGCATTTT. This encodes CASSLGRGSDQPQHF. Complete variable domain (other parts from reference TRBV13 and TRBJ1-5): AAGVIQSPRHLIKEKRETATLKCYPIPRHDTVYWYQQGPGQDPQFLISFYEKMQSDKGSIPDRFSAQQFSDYHSELNMSSLELGDSALYFCASSLGRGSDQPQHFGDGTRLSIL.

The V gene is TRBV29-1, the J gene TRBJ1-2, with TRBD1 identical over 8 bases. Germline CDR1 SQVTM, CDR2 ANQGSEA. The CDR3 spans 13 residues. J lost 8 bases, V lost 6 bases, and 11 bases had no gene match. CDR3 in amino acids: CSVLAQGAGGYTF. The CDR3 coding sequence is TGCAGCGTACTCGCTCAGGGGGCTGGGGGCTACACCTTC.

The rearrangement joins TRBV5-1 to TRBJ2-5, with D possibly matching TRBD1 (5 bases). Trimming left V 4 bases short and J 2 bases short, with 12 bases between. This CDR3 is 14 amino acids long. Germline V gene data show CDR1 as SGHRS and CDR2 as YFSETQ. In nucleotides, the CDR3 is TGCGCCAGCAGCCCCAGGGCTACTCAAGAGACCCAGTACTTC. Translating gives CASSPRATQETQYF.

The chain employs TRBV7-2 and TRBJ2-1, with 14 bases matching TRBD2. The CDR3 covers 15 residues. The J segment lost 9 bases and the V segment lost 6 bases, leaving 7 bases of the junction unmatched. Germline CDR1 is SGHTA and CDR2 is FQGNSA. CDR3 amino acids: CASRPTSGGAFEQFF. Here the CDR3 DNA reads TGTGCCAGCAGACCGACTAGCGGGGGGGCCTTTGAGCAGTTCTTC.

The chain carries TRBV4-3 and TRBJ2-3; D gene uncertain. The CDR3 sequence is 14 residues long. V shed 0 bases and J shed 6 bases, with 10 bases lying between them. The V gene's germline CDR1 is LGHNA and CDR2 YSLEER. The CDR3 loop is CASSQEGGEDTQYF. DNA for the CDR3: TGCGCCAGCAGCCAAGAGGGCGGTGAGGATACGCAGTATTTT.

The chain has TRBV28 and TRBJ2-3; TRBD2 agrees at 8 bases. The V gene's germline CDR1 is MDHEN and CDR2 SYDVKM. V lost 4 bases and J lost 2; bases outside the gene matches: 5. This CDR3 comprises 15 residues. CDR3 loop: CASSYAGGSTDTQYF. The CDR3 DNA follows: TGTGCCAGCAGTTACGCGGGGGGCTCCACAGATACGCAGTATTTT.

The V gene is TRBV7-2, the J gene TRBJ2-7; weak D call: TRBD1 (6 bases). The J call may be in error: the DNA end matches TRBJ2-5 better. The CDR3 covers 15 residues. From germline, CDR1 is SGHTA and CDR2 FQGNSA. DNA for the CDR3: TGTGCCAGCAGCTTTCGGCAGGGGATGGGGGAGACCCAGTACTTC. The encoded protein is CASSFRQGMGETQYF.

The chain recombines TRBV6-5 with TRBJ2-1, with a possible D match to TRBD1 (6 bases). Germline V lookup: CDR1 MNHEY, CDR2 SVGAGI. The CDR3 length is 14 residues. Trimming took off 4 bases at V and 6 bases at J, with 13 bases between the two ends. CDR3 sequence reads: CASSSLLGANEQFF. CDR3 nucleotide sequence: TGTGCCAGCAGTTCCTTGTTGGGGGCCAATGAGCAGTTCTTC.

This chain joins TRBV4-2 and TRBJ2-7, with 8 positions matching TRBD1. Germline lookup yields CDR1 LGHNA and CDR2 YNFKEQ. The CDR3 runs to 19 residues. V lost 2 bases and J lost 0; bases outside the gene matches: 15. In DNA form, the CDR3 reads TGTGCCAGCAGCCAATCGCGGGCTCCAGGGACAGGACACTCCTACGAGCAGTACTTC. Its protein is CASSQSRAPGTGHSYEQYF.

The V gene is TRBV18, the J gene TRBJ2-3; 9 bases line up with TRBD2. The CDR3 covers 17 residues. Germline V gene sequence: CDR1 KGHSH, CDR2 LQKENI. V lost 6 bases, J lost 0 bases, and 10 bases stayed unmatched. This chain's CDR3 is CASSPELAGASTDTQYF. The CDR3 nucleotides are TGTGCCAGCTCGCCGGAATTAGCGGGGGCGAGCACAGATACGCAGTATTTT.